The clone carrying this TCR beta chain was counted many times. Its antigen remains unidentified. The CDR3 sequence is 16 residues long. Per germline, CDR1 MGHDK and CDR2 SYGVNS. V shed 2 bases, J shed 1 base, and the junction held 7 bases outside the gene matches. cDNA molecules, individually, were tagged with unique molecular identifiers. TCRdb itself ran the 5' RACE reads through MiXCR, one entry per CDR3 protein. Of roughly 20,000 distinct CDR3 sequences in the sample, about 4% were seen once. This sample was taken from a study of early T cells in non-severe SARS-CoV-2 infection. About the study: Chains were not paired, and sequencing was done on bulk RNA from unsorted whole blood.

The study, taken as a whole, reports: VDJdb-based annotation leaned toward anti-spike CD8 responses and missed private and CD4 specificities.

The chain couples TRBV25-1 to TRBJ1-1, with TRBD1 matching over 7 bases. Sequenced: whole blood. The source of this sequence is an adult who was a healthcare worker with PCR-confirmed SARS-CoV-2 infection or an uninfected control (not recorded which). CDR3: CASSEIQGMGNTEAFF. The CDR3 coding sequence is TGTGCCAGCAGTGAAATACAGGGGATGGGGAACACTGAAGCTTTCTTT. The full variable domain, rest sourced from reference TRBV25-1 and TRBJ1-1, is EADIYQTPRYLVIGTGKKITLECSQTMGHDKMYWYQQDPGMELHLIHYSYGVNSTEKGDLSSESTVSRIRTEHFPLTLESARPSHTSQYLCASSEIQGMGNTEAFFGQGTRLTVV.